This T cell receptor beta chain was retrieved from a study of CD8+ T cells in alopecia areata. Broader study findings: For lesional scalp, especially alopecia totalis/universalis, clonality was higher than in normal scalp.

Lesional scalp tissue (obtained by punch biopsy) and peripheral blood were collected from alopecia areata patients. Isolated RNA was reverse transcribed into cDNA used as the sequencing template. Libraries were prepared by immunoSEQ multiplex PCR; TCRdb keeps only in-frame clonotypes and omits some of them. The profile shows around 16,000 clones, less than 70% of them singletons. CDR1 is SEHNR and CDR2 is FQNEAQ in the germline V gene (reference sequence). V lost 8 bases, J lost 4 bases, and 15 bases stayed unmatched. This CDR3 has 16 amino acids. This clone was seen a few times. Its antigen is still unknown.

This TCR was recovered from a human donor with alopecia areata. Sample: skin. The chain is built from TRBV7-9 and TRBJ2-3; 7 bases are a match to TRBD1. CDR3 DNA: TGTGCCAGCCGAAAGGGGGCCCTAGGGTCGGCAGATACGCAGTATTTT. It specifies CASRKGALGSADTQYF.